The 5 T cell receptor beta chains listed next were all sequenced from one sample in a study of control samples from healthy donors and cancer patients. Assay used: immunoSEQ multiplex PCR; TCRdb lists only in-frame clones, some missing. The table includes about 150,000 clones, 93% detected once. The source material was blood. The receptors come from a man aged 50 to 59 in good health.

V gene TRBV4-1 combines with J gene TRBJ1-2, with 9 bases aligning to TRBD1. This CDR3 contains 15 residues. The germline CDR1 and CDR2 sequences are MGHRA and YSYEKL. The J segment lost 3 bases and the V segment lost 2 bases, leaving 4 bases of the junction unmatched. CDR3 nucleotide sequence: TGCGCCAGCAGCCAACCCCGGACAGGGGACTATGGCTACACCTTC. This encodes CASSQPRTGDYGYTF.

The gene calls are TRBV14 and TRBJ1-4, with D unclear. This CDR3 is 15 amino acids long. Germline CDR1 SGHDN, CDR2 FVKESK. Trimming left V 5 bases short and J 3 bases short, with 13 bases between. CDR3 nucleotide sequence: TGTGCCAGCAGCGAAAGAGTACGGTCTAATGAAAAACTGTTTTTT. This sequence encodes CASSERVRSNEKLFF.

The chain recombines TRBV7-2 with TRBJ2-1; D call uncertain. The CDR3 totals 12 residues. Germline-derived CDR1 and CDR2 are SGHTA and FQGNSA. With 5 bases removed from V and 4 bases from J, the gap between germline ends came to 6 bases. CDR3 sequence: CASSATYNEQFF. CDR3 DNA sequence: TGTGCCAGCAGCGCCACTTACAATGAGCAGTTCTTC.

V gene TRBV15 combines with J gene TRBJ2-1; 9 nucleotides match TRBD2. Germline-derived CDR1 and CDR2 are LNHNV and YYDKDF (reference sequence). V shed 0 bases, J shed 9 bases, and the junction held 9 bases outside the gene matches. The CDR3 sequence is 16 residues long. The CDR3 is CATSRDISGRLGEQFF. CDR3 DNA sequence: TGTGCCACCAGCAGAGATATCAGCGGGAGGTTGGGTGAGCAGTTCTTC.

The chain carries TRBV7-9 and TRBJ1-2, with TRBD1 matching 7 bases. Germline values: CDR1 SEHNR, CDR2 FQNEAQ (reference sequence). The trim removed 2 bases at V and 6 bases at J, leaving 9 bases unmatched. This CDR3 comprises 15 residues. CDR3 loop: CASSLQGAGQNGYTF. The CDR3 DNA follows: TGTGCCAGCAGCTTACAAGGTGCGGGACAGAATGGCTACACCTTC.